The 3 T cell receptor beta chains reported below all come from one sample, sequenced in a study of blood T cell repertoires in COVID-19. Method: immunoSEQ multiplex PCR; TCRdb's copy keeps in-frame clones and lacks some. The repertoire consists of about 250,000 clones, with more than 75% occurring once and the leading ten covering just under 1%. Sequencing was performed on peripheral blood. All receptors come from a woman between 40 and 55 years old who had recovered from COVID-19.

CDR3 nucleotide sequence: TGTGCCAGCAGCTTGGGGCAAGGACTCACAGATACGCAGTATTTT. This gives the protein CASSLGQGLTDTQYF. V gene TRBV5-6 combines with J gene TRBJ2-3, with D possibly TRBD2 on 5 matching bases. Germline lookup yields CDR1 SGHDT and CDR2 YYEEEE. Deletions cut 0 bases from V and 2 bases from J, with 10 bases between. This CDR3 is 15 amino acids long.

This clone was seen once. The rearrangement links TRBV27 to TRBJ2-3; the D gene is possibly TRBD2 (7 bases). Germline-derived CDR1 and CDR2 are MNHEY and SMNVEV (reference sequence). The CDR3 length is 17 residues. With 1 base removed from V and 1 base from J, the gap between germline ends came to 15 bases. In nucleotides, the CDR3 is TGTGCCAGCAGTTTATGGGGGGCGGGAGCCCGCACAGATACGCAGTATTTT. It specifies CASSLWGAGARTDTQYF.

The V gene is TRBV5-8, the J gene TRBJ1-5; TRBD1 matches at 9 bases. Trimming at V came to 5 bases and at J to 0 bases, leaving 12 bases not matched to a gene. CDR1 is SGHTS, CDR2 YDEGEE, per germline. The CDR3 sequence is 18 residues long. The CDR3 nucleotides are TGTGCCAGCAGATCCGGGACAGGGCACCCTTATAGCAATCAGCCCCAGCATTTT. Residues: CASRSGTGHPYSNQPQHF.